These 31 T cell receptor beta chains were all obtained from the same sample, sequenced in a study of beta chain features in type 1 diabetes. What was sequenced were expressed TCRB transcripts, since all of the isolated RNA had been reverse transcribed. Measured with immunoSEQ multiplex PCR; TCRdb has only the in-frame clones, and not every one. Of some 900,000 clones detected, roughly a sixth appear once; the ten largest clones hold about 0.02%. Sequenced material: naive CD4+ T cells from blood. These receptors originate from a woman in her late teens or twenties in good health.

This clone showed up just a few times. This chain uses TRBV5-6 with TRBJ2-5, with TRBD2 matching 12 bases. CDR1 SGHDT and CDR2 YYEEEE come from the germline V gene. Germline trimming cut 0 bases from V and 9 bases from J; bases unmatched to any gene: 3. The CDR3 totals 14 residues. The chain's CDR3 is CASSLVSSGRAQYF. The CDR3 DNA reads as TGTGCCAGCAGCTTGGTTTCTAGCGGGAGGGCCCAGTACTTC. The full variable domain, completed using reference TRBV5-6 and TRBJ2-5, is DAGVTQSPTHLIKTRGQQVTLRCSPKSGHDTVSWYQQALGQGPQFIFQYYEEEERQRGNFPDRFSGHQFPNYSSELNVNALLLGDSALYLCASSLVSSGRAQYFGPGTRLLVL.

This clone was found a few times. This chain connects TRBV27 to TRBJ2-7; 7 bases map to TRBD1. V was clipped by 5 bases and J by 0 bases; unmatched bases: 7. CDR1 and CDR2 (germline): MNHEY, SMNVEV (reference sequence). The CDR3 has 15 residues. Written as DNA, the CDR3 is TGTGCCAGCAGTCTACAGGGGTTCAGCTCCTACGAGCAGTACTTC. It codes for CASSLQGFSSYEQYF.

This clone showed up just a few times. In DNA, the CDR3 is TGTGCCAGCAGCTTAGTGGCAGGGGCGGCTTTCTTT. As protein: CASSLVAGAAFF. The rearrangement uses TRBV7-2 and TRBJ1-1, with a tentative D call TRBD1 (6 bases). In germline, CDR1 is SGHTA, CDR2 FQGNSA. CDR3 size: 12 residues. The germline V and J ends were trimmed by 1 base and 11 bases, with 11 bases remaining between them.

The CDR3 here is CASSLVHNGYTF. CDR3 bases: TGTGCCAGCAGCTTAGTCCACAACGGCTACACCTTC. V gene TRBV7-9 combines with J gene TRBJ1-2; D is undetermined. Per the germline V gene, CDR1 is SEHNR and CDR2 is FQNEAQ (reference sequence). This CDR3 is 12 amino acids long. V lost 1 base and J 8 bases, leaving 8 bases between the germline ends.

In DNA form, the CDR3 reads TGTGCCAGCAGTTTATTGGCCCCCGGGAGGGTTGAGCAGTTCTTC. Protein: CASSLLAPGRVEQFF. The V and J genes are TRBV27 and TRBJ2-1; 8 bases are a match to TRBD2. Germline loops: CDR1 MNHEY, CDR2 SMNVEV (reference sequence). The CDR3 contains 15 residues. The ends lost 1 base at V and 9 bases at J; junction bases unmatched: 8.

The chain recombines TRBV4-3 with TRBJ1-5, with D possibly TRBD1 on 5 matching bases. The CDR3 is 15 residues long. Germline-derived CDR1 and CDR2 are LGHNA and YSLEER. Trimming left V 0 bases short and J 6 bases short, with 12 bases between. The CDR3 region is CASSQDWGVPQPQHF. The CDR3 nucleotides read TGCGCCAGCAGCCAAGATTGGGGGGTTCCTCAGCCCCAGCATTTT.

This clone has more than one count but fewer than ten. The CDR3 reads CASSVTSVDTQYF. In nucleotides, the CDR3 is TGTGCCAGCAGTGTGACGTCCGTGGATACGCAGTATTTT. This chain connects TRBV6-4 to TRBJ2-3, with D uncertain. The CDR3 loop spans 13 amino acids. Deletions cut 4 bases from V and 6 bases from J, with 11 bases between. Looked up from germline, CDR1 is MRHNA and CDR2 is SNTAGT.

The chain has TRBV15 and TRBJ1-5; maybe TRBD1 (6 bases). V shed 2 bases and J shed 2 bases, with 10 bases lying between them. Germline V gives CDR1 LNHNV, CDR2 YYDKDF (reference sequence). This CDR3 is built from 15 residues. CDR3 coding DNA: TGTGCCACCAGCAGAACAGGGTCGGGCAATCAGCCCCAGCATTTT. Amino acid sequence: CATSRTGSGNQPQHF.

The rearrangement uses TRBV28 and TRBJ2-1, with 11 bases identical to TRBD2. After removal of 5 bases from V and 6 bases from J, the junction contained 6 bases not matched to a gene. The CDR3 length is 15 residues. Looked up from germline, CDR1 is MDHEN and CDR2 is SYDVKM. The DNA of the CDR3 is TGTGCCAGCAGTAGAACCGGGACTAGCGGCAATGAGCAGTTCTTC. As protein: CASSRTGTSGNEQFF.

This rearrangement joins TRBV28 to TRBJ1-6; D not certain. Germline values: CDR1 MDHEN, CDR2 SYDVKM. This CDR3 has 14 amino acids. Trimming removed 4 bases at V and 7 bases at J, with 11 bases between. The CDR3 DNA reads TGTGCCAGCAGTTCCGGTTTCCACAATTCACCCCTCCACTTT. This codes for CASSSGFHNSPLHF.

This clone was counted a few times. V gene TRBV10-3 combines with J gene TRBJ1-3; D perhaps matches TRBD1 (5 bases). Germline assignment: CDR1 ENHRY and CDR2 SYGVKD. CDR3 size: 15 residues. Trimming cost V 5 bases and J 0 bases, with 11 bases left between them. DNA of the CDR3: TGTGCCATCAGTCCCCAGGGAAACTCTGGAAACACCATATATTTT. Residues: CAISPQGNSGNTIYF.

CDR3 protein: CASSPQDGKNIQYF. The CDR3 DNA reads as TGTGCCAGCAGTCCACAGGATGGCAAAAACATTCAGTACTTC. This rearrangement joins TRBV6-6 to TRBJ2-4; possible D gene TRBD1, 5 bases. Trimming removed 5 bases from V and 3 bases from J, with 11 bases in between. Germline-derived CDR1 and CDR2 are MNHNY and SVGAGI (reference sequence). The length of the CDR3 is 14 residues.

The V call is TRBV4-3, the J call TRBJ2-6; TRBD1 matches 9 bases. Germline CDR1 is LGHNA and CDR2 is YSLEER. With 1 base clipped from V and 1 base from J, the junction kept 8 bases outside the gene matches. This CDR3 has 19 residues. CDR3 in DNA: TGCGCCAGCAGCCAAGGGAGACAGGGGGGTCGGTCTGGGGCCAACGTCCTGACTTTC. Translating it yields CASSQGRQGGRSGANVLTF.

This rearrangement joins TRBV9 to TRBJ2-7; D remains unclear. The ends were cut back, 3 bases at V and 1 base at J, with 8 bases in the middle. The CDR3 has 13 amino acids. Germline V CDR1 and CDR2: SGDLS, YYNGEE. The CDR3 sequence: CASSASDSYEQYF. Here the CDR3 DNA reads TGTGCCAGCAGCGCCTCAGATTCCTACGAGCAGTACTTC.

The chain's CDR3 is CASSLAGVGTQYF. CDR3 DNA: TGTGCCAGCAGTTTAGCGGGAGTGGGCACGCAGTATTTT. This chain uses TRBV27 with TRBJ2-3; 7 nucleotides agree with TRBD2. CDR1 and CDR2 from the germline V gene are MNHEY and SMNVEV (reference sequence). The CDR3 runs to 13 residues. Losses at the gene ends were 2 bases for V and 9 bases for J; bases not matched to a gene: 5.

The chain couples TRBV7-9 to TRBJ2-5; no clear D. V was clipped by 1 base and J by 5 bases, with 11 bases between them. From germline, CDR1 is SEHNR and CDR2 FQNEAQ (reference sequence). The CDR3 has 14 amino acids. CDR3 sequence (DNA): TGTGCCAGCAGCTTAGGATTGGTCGGGGAGACCCAGTACTTC. Protein product: CASSLGLVGETQYF.

This clone was seen a few times. This chain joins TRBV7-2 and TRBJ2-2, with 14 positions matching TRBD2. This CDR3 contains 16 residues. J lost 6 bases, V lost 6 bases, and 6 bases had no gene match. Germline V gene lookup returns CDR1 SGHTA and CDR2 FQGNSA. CDR3 DNA sequence: TGTGCCAGCAGACAGACTAGCGGGAGGGCCGCCGGGGAGCTGTTTTTT. Translated: CASRQTSGRAAGELFF.

This clone was seen only a few times. The chain is built from TRBV4-3 and TRBJ1-1; a weak D match, TRBD1 (5 bases). The germline V and J ends were trimmed by 0 bases and 5 bases, with 16 bases remaining between them. Per germline, CDR1 LGHNA and CDR2 YSLEER. This CDR3 contains 16 residues. DNA for the CDR3: TGCGCCAGCAGCCAAGATCGGGGGGTGCGAAGAACTGAAGCTTTCTTT. Protein: CASSQDRGVRRTEAFF.

The sample holds a few counts of this clone. Additional DNA sequences in this sample encode the identical CDR3. This chain connects TRBV7-9 to TRBJ2-1; D gene ambiguous. The CDR3 runs 12 residues. Germline CDR1 SEHNR, CDR2 FQNEAQ (reference sequence). V was pared by 8 bases and J by 4 bases, with 9 bases between. CDR3 region: CASSLPYNEQFF. The CDR3 bases are TGTGCCAGCTCCCTCCCGTACAATGAGCAGTTCTTC.

This clone was found a few times. This sequence joins TRBV29-1 and TRBJ1-5, with 11 bases that match TRBD1. The CDR3 covers 15 residues. Germline assignment: CDR1 SQVTM and CDR2 ANQGSEA. J gave up 2 bases and V 5 bases, and 5 bases lay outside the gene matches. This chain's CDR3 is CSVWDRGSGNQPQHF. The CDR3 coding sequence is TGCAGCGTTTGGGACAGGGGGTCCGGCAATCAGCCCCAGCATTTT.

V gene TRBV5-1 combines with J gene TRBJ2-3, with 13 bases lining up with TRBD2. CDR3 size: 16 residues. The V and J ends lost 0 bases and 6 bases, in that order; junction bases with no gene match: 4. The V gene's germline CDR1 is SGHRS and CDR2 YFSETQ. CDR3 in amino acids: CASSLAGTSGKDTQYF. CDR3 nucleotide sequence: TGCGCCAGCAGCTTGGCCGGGACTAGCGGGAAGGATACGCAGTATTTT. Together with reference TRBV5-1 and TRBJ2-3, the CDR3 gives the full variable domain: KAGVTQTPRYLIKTRGQQVTLSCSPISGHRSVSWYQQTPGQGLQFLFEYFSETQRNKGNFPGRFSGRQFSNSRSEMNVSTLELGDSALYLCASSLAGTSGKDTQYFGPGTRLTVL.

The chain links TRBV27 to TRBJ2-3; D gene uncertain. Trimming removed 3 bases from V and 2 bases from J, with 15 bases in between. The CDR3 is made up of 16 amino acids. In germline, CDR1 is MNHEY, CDR2 SMNVEV (reference sequence). The CDR3: CASSFYRAGDTDTQYF. The DNA of the CDR3 is TGTGCCAGCAGTTTTTATAGGGCTGGGGACACAGATACGCAGTATTTT.

This clone was counted a few times. The chain links TRBV7-9 to TRBJ2-7; D is unresolved. The CDR3 is made up of 13 amino acids. V was shortened by 5 bases and J by 2 bases, with 10 bases between the two germline ends. Per germline, CDR1 SEHNR and CDR2 FQNEAQ (reference sequence). In nucleotides, the CDR3 is TGTGCCAGCAGCCCCAGGACCCCCTACGAGCAGTACTTC. Protein sequence: CASSPRTPYEQYF.

J is TRBJ2-7 and V is TRBV28; 8 bases agree with TRBD1. The germline gives CDR1 MDHEN, CDR2 SYDVKM. The trim removed 5 bases at V and 7 bases at J, leaving 7 bases unmatched. This CDR3 region has 13 residues. The CDR3 is CASSQTGVREQYF. For the CDR3, the DNA is TGTGCCAGCAGTCAGACAGGGGTACGGGAGCAGTACTTC.

J is TRBJ2-1 and V is TRBV28, with 11 bases aligning to TRBD2. CDR3 size: 16 residues. Germline V lookup: CDR1 MDHEN, CDR2 SYDVKM. The ends lost 2 bases at V and 7 bases at J; junction bases unmatched: 7. Here the CDR3 reads CASSLGSASGRNEQFF. DNA for the CDR3: TGTGCCAGCAGTTTAGGGTCAGCTAGCGGGAGGAATGAGCAGTTCTTC.

This clone was picked up a small number of times. Within the sample, other DNA sequences also encode this same CDR3. V and J are TRBV28 and TRBJ2-7, with D unresolved. The CDR3 is 12 amino acids. Trimming removed 2 bases at V and 0 bases at J, with 2 bases between. Per the germline V gene, CDR1 is MDHEN and CDR2 is SYDVKM. CDR3 in DNA: TGTGCCAGCAGTTTAAACTCCTACGAGCAGTACTTC. Protein sequence: CASSLNSYEQYF.

In DNA, the CDR3 is TGTGCCAGCAGCTTTGCGTACAGTGCCAATCAGCCCCAGCATTTT. Translation gives CASSFAYSANQPQHF. This chain connects TRBV7-2 to TRBJ1-5; D gene ambiguous. Germline V CDR1 and CDR2: SGHTA, FQGNSA. V lost 3 bases and J 3 bases, leaving 12 bases between the germline ends. The CDR3 contains 15 residues.

This clone was found once. The V call is TRBV7-3, the J call TRBJ2-3; 8 positions agree with TRBD2. Germline CDR1 SGHTA, CDR2 FQGTGA. With V trimmed by 5 bases and J by 4 bases, 8 bases remained unmatched. The CDR3 has 15 amino acids. CDR3: CASSLLAAGADTQYF. DNA for the CDR3: TGTGCCAGCAGCCTGCTCGCAGCGGGGGCAGATACGCAGTATTTT.

This chain joins TRBV11-2 and TRBJ1-2; TRBD1 aligns across 7 bases. CDR3 length: 15 amino acids. V was pared by 1 base and J by 3 bases, with 5 bases of the junction left unmatched. The germline V gene has CDR1 SGHAT and CDR2 FQNNGV. CDR3 loop: CASSLGQGLDYGYTF. In DNA, the CDR3 is TGTGCCAGCAGCTTAGGACAGGGTCTTGACTATGGCTACACCTTC. Filled out from reference TRBV11-2 and TRBJ1-2, the complete variable domain reads EAGVAQSPRYKIIEKRQSVAFWCNPISGHATLYWYQQILGQGPKLLIQFQNNGVVDDSQLPKDRFSAERLKGVDSTLKIQPAKLEDSAVYLCASSLGQGLDYGYTFGSGTRLTVV.

This chain connects TRBV6-5 to TRBJ2-4; 11 nucleotides align to TRBD1. Germline trimming cut 6 bases from V and 14 bases from J; bases unmatched to any gene: 9. The germline CDR1 and CDR2 sequences are MNHEY and SVGAGI. The CDR3 has 13 amino acids. CDR3 sequence (DNA): TGTGCCAGCAGCCCGGACAGGGGGCGGTTAAAGTACTTC. It codes for CASSPDRGRLKYF.

The chain carries TRBV25-1 and TRBJ2-7; D is uncertain. The V and J ends lost 5 bases and 5 bases respectively, with 16 bases between them. This CDR3 spans 14 amino acids. CDR1 is MGHDK, CDR2 SYGVNS, per germline. CDR3 DNA: TGTGCCAGCAGTAGTCAGCTGATCCGGAACGAGCAGTACTTC. Translated: CASSSQLIRNEQYF.